Below, 10 T cell receptor beta chains from the same sample are listed, as sequenced in a study of CXCR3-negative and CXCR3-positive naive CD8 T cells. These receptors' targets are unknown. The authors made the TRB cDNA libraries by 5' RACE using UMI labels. Each CDR3 protein gets one entry in TCRdb, which reprocessed the 5' RACE reads and gives no DNA. Here the sample table reports around 88,000 distinct CDR3 sequences. General study points: The TRB CDR3s that CXCR3-positive naive cells carried were more hydrophobic than those of CXCR3-negative naive cells.

Sequencing was done on a sample of naive CXCR3+ CD8+ T cells from blood. Subset in this sample: CD45RO-CCR7+CD27+CD95- naive CD8+ T cells expressing CXCR3 (TNR3+). The receptors were gathered from a human donor in good health. Some clones in this sample may be carry-over from other donors' samples.

The chain employs TRBV5-1 and TRBJ2-7. The CDR3 length is 13 residues. The germline CDR1 and CDR2 sequences are SGHRS and YFSETQ. This chain's CDR3 is CASSLGPANEQYF.

The chain carries TRBV7-6 and TRBJ1-6. The V gene's germline CDR1 is SGHVS and CDR2 FNYEAQ. The CDR3 runs to 15 residues. The CDR3 spells CASSPEGEANSPLHF.

The V gene is TRBV6-6, the J gene TRBJ2-5; the TCRdb D gene call, TRBD2, has no DNA to confirm it. The CDR3 length is 16 residues. Germline V gene data show CDR1 as MNHNY and CDR2 as SVGAGI (reference sequence). The CDR3 loop is CASSYPSGDLEETQYF.

V usage is TRBV20-1 and J usage is TRBJ1-6. The CDR3 totals 13 residues. Germline-derived CDR1 and CDR2 are DFQATT and SNEGSKA (reference sequence). The CDR3 sequence is CSARDGLNSPLHF.

The rearrangement joins TRBV19 to TRBJ1-2. From germline, CDR1 is LNHDA and CDR2 SQIVND (reference sequence). There are 11 residues in the CDR3. Here the CDR3 reads CASSDSSGYTF.

The genes are TRBV6-2 or TRBV6-3 and TRBJ2-3. This CDR3 comprises 12 residues. From germline, CDR1 is MNHEY and CDR2 SVGEGT. Here the CDR3 reads CASSYLGDTQYF.

The V call is TRBV6-5, the J call TRBJ1-6. Germline-derived CDR1 and CDR2 are MNHEY and SVGAGI. The CDR3 is 13 amino acids. CDR3 sequence reads: CASSYGGLSPLHF.

The chain carries TRBV6-5 and TRBJ1-1; the D gene TCRdb calls, TRBD1, cannot be checked with no DNA. Germline V CDR1 and CDR2: MNHEY, SVGAGI. The CDR3 has 14 amino acids. CDR3: CASSYTGQGLGAFF.

This chain's CDR3 is CASTLTRGWYSGANVLTF. The chain is built from TRBV28 and TRBJ2-6; TCRdb's D call, TRBD1, is unchecked because there is no DNA. Per the germline V gene, CDR1 is MDHEN and CDR2 is SYDVKM. The CDR3 is 18 amino acids.

The rearrangement uses TRBV20-1 and TRBJ2-3; there is no DNA to check the TCRdb D call of TRBD1. Germline assignment: CDR1 DFQATT and CDR2 SNEGSKA (reference sequence). CDR3 size: 14 residues. CDR3 residues: CSARTGGEADTQYF.